This is a list of T cell receptor beta chains from one sample in a study of OX40 agonist ivuxolimab in advanced cancers. TCRdb's table, derived via immunoSEQ multiplex PCR, lists solely in-frame clones and lacks some. The sample shows some 87,000 clones, 80% to 95% of them seen only once. The material was CD4+ or CD8+ T cells sorted from blood, obtained in a trial of the OX40 agonist ivuxolimab. These receptors were collected from an adult with an advanced solid tumor such as melanoma, head and neck, liver or kidney cancer. CDR3s include the opening cysteine and the closing phenylalanine or tryptophan. A D gene is named only where the DNA matches it firmly. A row's size may be missing; if present it is once, few, many or a size class.

>TRBV5-5|14|TRBJ2-5|-|-
TGTGCCAGCAGCTTGGTAGGGGCGGACGAGACCCAGTACTTC
CASSLVGADETQYF
>TRBV29-1|11|TRBJ1-2|-|-
TGCAGCGTTGCGGAGTCCCCCGGCTACACCTTC
CSVAESPGYTF
>TRBV4-1|17|TRBJ2-1|-|-
TGCGCCAGCAGCCAGTTGGGTGCGAGAAGTTTCTACAATGAGCAGTTCTTC
CASSQLGARSFYNEQFF
>TRBV7-9|14|TRBJ2-4|-|-
TGTGCCAGCAGCTTTGACCTAGCCAAAAACATTCAGTACTTC
CASSFDLAKNIQYF
>TRBV28|14|TRBJ1-5|TRBD1|-
TGTGCCAGCAGCAAAGGGACAGGGAGTCAGCCCCAGCATTTT
CASSKGTGSQPQHF
>TRBV28|14|TRBJ1-1|-|-
TGTGCCAGCAGTTTAAGCCCAGGCGGCACTGAAGCTTTCTTT
CASSLSPGGTEAFF
>TRBV7-9|17|TRBJ1-2|TRBD1|-
TGTGCCAGCAGCAATCCGGGACAGAGAACTTCTGGGTATGGCTACACCTTC
CASSNPGQRTSGYGYTF
>TRBV19|13|TRBJ1-2|-|few
TGTGCCAGTAGTAGCGGACGGAGCTATGGCTACACCTTC
CASSSGRSYGYTF
>TRBV9|16|TRBJ2-2|-|-
TGTGCCAGCAGTCAGAATCCCGGGGCCGGCACCGGGGAGCTGTTTTTT
CASSQNPGAGTGELFF
>TRBV28|18|TRBJ2-6|TRBD2|-
TGTGCCAGCAGTTCCGGTGGGCGGGAGGTGACCGGGGCCAACGTCCTGACTTTC
CASSSGGREVTGANVLTF
>TRBV5-4|14|TRBJ2-7|-|-
TGTGCCAGCAGCTACGGGACGGGGGATTACGAGCAGTACTTC
CASSYGTGDYEQYF
>TRBV29-1|17|TRBJ2-3|TRBD2|-
TGCAGCGTTGTCGGGGGACTAGCGGGACCTTGGGTCGGTACGCAGTATTTT
CSVVGGLAGPWVGTQYF
>TRBV19|14|TRBJ1-4|-|-
TGTGCCAGTAGTGTACAGGTTTCTAATGAAAAACTGTTTTTT
CASSVQVSNEKLFF
>TRBV29-1|12|TRBJ2-1|-|-
TGCAGCGTGCAGGGCTCCTACAATGAGCAGTTCTTC
CSVQGSYNEQFF
>TRBV5-1|14|TRBJ2-2|-|few
TGCGCCAGCATCCAGGACGGCAACACCGGGGAGCTGTTTTTT
CASIQDGNTGELFF
>TRBV2|15|TRBJ1-1|TRBD1|-
TGTGCCAGCAGGGCGGTAGGGGGCGGGGTCACTGAAGCTTTCTTT
CASRAVGGGVTEAFF
>TRBV4-2|15|TRBJ2-7|TRBD1|few
TGTGCCAGCAGCCAAGACCTGACAGGGACACGCGAGCAGTACTTC
CASSQDLTGTREQYF
>TRBV7-9|15|TRBJ2-7|TRBD2|once
TGTGCCAGCAGCTTAACTAGCGGACCCATCGACGAGCAGTACTTC
CASSLTSGPIDEQYF
>TRBV2|17|TRBJ2-7|TRBD2|-
TGTGCCAGCAGAGCTGGGACTAGCGGGAGATTCTCCTACGAGCAGTACTTC
CASRAGTSGRFSYEQYF
>TRBV11-3|15|TRBJ1-1|-|once
TGTGCCAGCAGCCCGGCGGACGCCACGAGGGCTGAAGCTTTCTTT
CASSPADATRAEAFF
>TRBV6-6|11|TRBJ2-5|-|-
TGTGCCAGCAGAGGCCAGGAGACCCAGTACTTC
CASRGQETQYF
>TRBV19|17|TRBJ2-2|-|-
TGTGCCAGTAATTTTAGGACCTCTCCCCAGTACACCGGGGAGCTGTTTTTT
CASNFRTSPQYTGELFF
>TRBV4-2|16|TRBJ2-7|TRBD2|-
TGTGCCAGCAGCCTCCGGGAGGGCGCTGGGGCTTACGAGCAGTACTTC
CASSLREGAGAYEQYF
>TRBV6-5|14|TRBJ2-7|TRBD1|-
TGTGCCAGCAGTTACAACAGGGGCAACTACGAGCAGTACTTC
CASSYNRGNYEQYF
>TRBV5-4|16|TRBJ2-3|TRBD2|-
TGTGCCAGCAGCTTGGGGCTAGCGGGGGGGGAAGATACGCAGTATTTT
CASSLGLAGGEDTQYF
>TRBV18|14|TRBJ1-1|-|-
TGTGCCAGCTCACCGACAGAAAAGAACACTGAAGCTTTCTTT
CASSPTEKNTEAFF
>TRBV10-3|15|TRBJ2-1|TRBD2|-
TGTGCCATCAGTGAGGGACTAGCGGGAGGTAATGAGCAGTTCTTC
CAISEGLAGGNEQFF
>TRBV12-5|18|TRBJ2-3|TRBD2|once
TGTGCTAGTGGCCGCGTCTACATAGCGGGATCGGTGGGAGATACGCAGTATTTT
CASGRVYIAGSVGDTQYF
>TRBV5-6|14|TRBJ1-3|-|-
TGTGCCAGCAGGGTTCGGGGAGCGGGAAACACCATATATTTT
CASRVRGAGNTIYF
>TRBV19|12|TRBJ2-5|-|once
TGTGCCAGTAGTAGCGGACGGGAGACCCAGTACTTC
CASSSGRETQYF
>TRBV11-2|15|TRBJ2-1|TRBD1|-
TGTGCCAGCAGCTTAGGGGGACAGGGACTCTATGAGCAGTTCTTC
CASSLGGQGLYEQFF
>TRBV19|17|TRBJ2-7|TRBD2|-
TGTGCCAGTAGTATAGATTCGACTAGCGGGGGTTCCTACGAGCAGTACTTC
CASSIDSTSGGSYEQYF
>TRBV11-3|13|TRBJ2-2|-|-
TGTGCCAGCAGCTTAGATGGGAACGGGGAGCTGTTTTTT
CASSLDGNGELFF
>TRBV7-2|15|TRBJ2-1|-|-
TGTGCCAGCAGCTTAAGTAACGGGCCCTACAATGAGCAGTTCTTC
CASSLSNGPYNEQFF
>TRBV5-8|13|TRBJ1-4|TRBD1|-
TGTGCCAGCAGCGGACAGGGTAATGAAAAACTGTTTTTT
CASSGQGNEKLFF
>TRBV6-5|14|TRBJ2-7|-|-
TGTGCCAGCAGTTATCGTGGACTATCCTACGAGCAGTACTTC
CASSYRGLSYEQYF
>TRBV2|15|TRBJ2-7|TRBD1|-
TGTGCCAGCAGTGAATTGGGGACAGGGGGAGGCGAGCAGTACTTC
CASSELGTGGGEQYF
>TRBV10-3|11|TRBJ2-1|-|-
TGTGCCATCCGCGACTACAATGAGCAGTTCTTC
CAIRDYNEQFF
>TRBV7-9|15|TRBJ2-2|-|-
TGTGCCAGCAGCCCCTATTCTAGCGACACCGGGGAGCTGTTTTTT
CASSPYSSDTGELFF
>TRBV11-3|14|TRBJ2-1|-|-
TGTGCCAGCAGCTCCACCGGACTCTCCCATGAGCAGTTCTTC
CASSSTGLSHEQFF
>TRBV29-1|11|TRBJ1-1|-|-
TGCAGCGTTGGTTCGTCCACTGAAGCTTTCTTT
CSVGSSTEAFF
>TRBV5-6|16|TRBJ2-2|TRBD2|-
TGTGCCAGCAGCCTAGGACTAGCGGGAGGCACCGGGGAGCTGTTTTTT
CASSLGLAGGTGELFF
>TRBV7-9|13|TRBJ2-7|-|-
TGTGCCAGCAGCTTAGCATCGCTGGGCGAGCAGTACTTC
CASSLASLGEQYF
>TRBV5-1|15|TRBJ2-1|TRBD2|-
TGCGCCAGCAGCTTGGGGACTAGCGGCTACAATGAGCAGTTCTTC
CASSLGTSGYNEQFF
>TRBV5-1|14|TRBJ2-5|TRBD2|-
TGCGCCAGCAGCTCCGGACTAGCCCCGGAGACCCAGTACTTC
CASSSGLAPETQYF
>TRBV2|14|TRBJ2-3|TRBD2|-
TGTGCCAGCAGTGGTGGCGGGGGTGTAGATACGCAGTATTTT
CASSGGGGVDTQYF
>TRBV20-1|11|TRBJ2-5|-|-
TGCAGTGCTCTCTGGGGAGAGACCCAGTACTTC
CSALWGETQYF
>TRBV28|11|TRBJ2-7|-|-
TGTGCCAGCAGTTTAATAAACGAGCAGTACTTC
CASSLINEQYF
>TRBV5-6|16|TRBJ1-6|-|-
TGTGCCAGCAGCGGCGGATCGGATGCCTATAATTCACCCCTCCACTTT
CASSGGSDAYNSPLHF